Below are 2 T cell receptor beta chains sequenced from a single sample in a study of blood T cell repertoires in COVID-19. TCRdb's copy holds only in-frame clones and misses some; the assay was immunoSEQ multiplex PCR. Of some 390,000 clones in the sample, approximately 90% were seen once. Sequences were obtained from peripheral blood. Receptors originate from a woman aged 40-49 years with COVID-19, enrolled during active disease.

J is TRBJ1-3 and V is TRBV6-5, with D perhaps matching TRBD1 (5 bases). The CDR3 extends over 14 amino acids. CDR1 and CDR2 (germline): MNHEY, SVGAGI. Trimming pared 2 bases from V and 8 bases from J, leaving 13 bases between. CDR3: CASSYGQGGDTIYF. For the CDR3, the DNA is TGTGCCAGCAGTTACGGGCAGGGAGGAGACACCATATATTTT.

The chain couples TRBV28 to TRBJ1-4; D is possibly TRBD1 (6 bases). CDR1 and CDR2 from the germline V gene are MDHEN and SYDVKM. This CDR3 has 15 residues. V lost 6 bases to trimming and J lost 7 bases, with 18 bases between them. The chain's CDR3 is CASSRLGGAGEKLFF. The CDR3 nucleotides read TGTGCCAGCAGCCGCTTGGGGGGGGCAGGTGAAAAACTGTTTTTT.